The 18 T cell receptor beta chains below all came from one sample that was sequenced in a study of shared clonotypes between healthy human individuals. Using immunoSEQ multiplex PCR, the repertoire was profiled, and TCRdb retains in-frame clones only, with some absent. Of about 1 million clones listed, 75% are singletons. Sequencing was carried out using memory CD4+ T cells sorted from blood. Stated subset: CD45RA-negative fraction. The receptors stem from a man aged 18 to 30 in good health.

In this sample, this clone turned up a few times. This chain links TRBV30 with TRBJ1-2; the D gene is possibly TRBD1 (5 bases). Between the trimmed V and J ends, which lost 3 bases and 0 bases, there was a span of 8 bases. Germline values: CDR1 GTSNPN, CDR2 SVGIG (reference sequence). This CDR3 region has 13 residues. The CDR3 reads CAWRDTSNYGYTF. The DNA for the CDR3 is TGTGCCTGGAGGGACACCTCTAACTATGGCTACACCTTC.

This clone was observed a handful of times. The chain joins TRBV27 to TRBJ1-3, with a weak D call TRBD1 (6 bases). The CDR3 spans 19 residues. CDR1 and CDR2 from the germline V gene are MNHEY and SMNVEV (reference sequence). V lost 6 bases to trimming and J lost 4 bases, with 28 bases between them. CDR3 sequence reads: CASSRTGFWSSDSGNTIYF. The CDR3 region has the DNA TGTGCCAGCAGCCGAACAGGGTTTTGGAGTTCTGACTCCGGAAACACCATATATTTT.

This chain uses TRBV4-1 with TRBJ2-3; 9 bases map to TRBD2. This CDR3 spans 17 amino acids. Germline CDR1 MGHRA, CDR2 YSYEKL. V lost 0 bases and J lost 2; bases outside the gene matches: 6. The CDR3 DNA follows: TGCGCCAGCAGCCAAGAGGCGCGGGGGGGCATCACAGATACGCAGTATTTT. Amino acid sequence: CASSQEARGGITDTQYF.

This rearrangement joins TRBV6-1 to TRBJ1-5, with a tentative D call TRBD1 (5 bases). Germline CDR1 reads MNHNS; CDR2 reads SASEGT. V was shortened by 3 bases and J by 2 bases, with 14 bases between the two germline ends. The CDR3 extends over 16 amino acids. The CDR3 DNA is TGTGCCAGCAGTGATCCCTATTCGGGGGGCAATCAGCCCCAGCATTTT. Translated, it gives CASSDPYSGGNQPQHF.

V is TRBV6-5 and J is TRBJ2-3, with a tentative D call TRBD2 (7 bases). The V and J ends lost 4 bases and 0 bases respectively, with 14 bases between them. This CDR3 has 16 amino acids. From germline, CDR1 is MNHEY and CDR2 SVGAGI. CDR3 coding DNA: TGTGCCAGCAGTTTAGGGGGAGGGCTTAGCACAGATACGCAGTATTTT. Protein: CASSLGGGLSTDTQYF.

This chain joins TRBV9 and TRBJ2-3; 7 bases match TRBD1. Per germline, CDR1 SGDLS and CDR2 YYNGEE. There are 15 residues in the CDR3. V lost 0 bases, J lost 5 bases, and 6 bases stayed unmatched. As DNA, the CDR3 is TGTGCCAGCAGCGTAGCGACAGGGAAGGTAGATACGCAGTATTTT. This gives the protein CASSVATGKVDTQYF.

The J gene is TRBJ2-3, the V gene TRBV9; D is possibly TRBD1 (5 bases). The length of the CDR3 is 13 residues. Trimming took 6 bases from V and 3 from J, leaving 11 bases between them. Germline V gene data show CDR1 as SGDLS and CDR2 as YYNGEE. CDR3 sequence reads: CASNIQDTDTQYF. In DNA form, the CDR3 reads TGTGCCAGCAACATACAGGATACAGATACGCAGTATTTT.

The gene calls are TRBV4-1 and TRBJ2-1; 9 nucleotides agree with TRBD2. The length of the CDR3 is 17 residues. Trimming removed 0 bases from V and 12 bases from J; junction bases left unmatched: 15. Germline CDR1 reads MGHRA; CDR2 reads YSYEKL. The CDR3: CASSQDNLAGKAPRQFF. CDR3 bases: TGCGCCAGCAGCCAAGATAACCTAGCGGGGAAGGCTCCCCGGCAGTTCTTC.

The chain uses TRBV2 and TRBJ1-2; possibly TRBD1 for D (6 bases). Per the germline V gene, CDR1 is SNHLY and CDR2 is FYNNEI. This CDR3 has 10 amino acids. Trimming cost V 8 bases and J 6 bases, with 7 bases left between them. The CDR3 DNA is TGTGCCAGCGGGGACAATGGCTACACCTTC. It codes for CASGDNGYTF.

With regard to this clone: The same CDR3 also results from other DNA sequences found in this sample. V and J are TRBV5-1 and TRBJ2-3, with D maybe TRBD1 (6 bases). Trimming removed 4 bases from V and 6 bases from J, with 12 bases in between. The V gene's germline CDR1 is SGHRS and CDR2 YFSETQ. The CDR3 length is 13 residues. The CDR3 DNA reads TGCGCCAGCAGCCCAGACAGGACGGATACGCAGTATTTT. Translating gives CASSPDRTDTQYF.

The chain recombines TRBV5-1 with TRBJ2-2; 7 bases are shared with TRBD2. The length of the CDR3 is 15 residues. The trim removed 0 bases at V and 4 bases at J, leaving 3 bases unmatched. From germline, CDR1 is SGHRS and CDR2 YFSETQ. For the CDR3, the DNA is TGCGCCAGCAGCTTGGGGGACTACACCACCGGGGAGCTGTTTTTT. It codes for CASSLGDYTTGELFF.

The chain links TRBV2 to TRBJ2-6, with D possibly TRBD1 on 8 matching bases. Germline CDR1 and CDR2: SNHLY and FYNNEI. The V gene lost 4 bases and the J gene lost 0 bases, with 13 bases spanning the gap. This CDR3 spans 17 amino acids. The CDR3 DNA sequence: TGTGCCAGCAGTGGCAACAGGGGGGGCTCTGGGGCCAACGTCCTGACTTTC. Residues: CASSGNRGGSGANVLTF.

The gene calls are TRBV14 and TRBJ2-1; no clear D gene. The germline V gene encodes CDR1 SGHDN and CDR2 FVKESK. The CDR3 runs 14 residues. V dropped 4 bases and J dropped 6 bases, with 13 bases sitting between them. The CDR3 sequence: CASSLTRLSNEQFF. In DNA, the CDR3 is TGTGCCAGCAGCCTTACTCGTCTGAGCAATGAGCAGTTCTTC.

The V gene is TRBV9, the J gene TRBJ2-7; 9 nucleotides line up with TRBD1. Germline CDR1 is SGDLS and CDR2 is YYNGEE. The CDR3 is made up of 14 amino acids. The V segment lost 3 bases and the J segment 3 bases; nucleotides outside the gene matches: 4. CDR3 sequence reads: CASSARDRDYEQYF. In DNA form, the CDR3 reads TGTGCCAGCAGCGCTCGGGACAGGGACTACGAGCAGTACTTC.

The V and J genes are TRBV11-2 and TRBJ2-5; 10 nucleotides align to TRBD2. Trimming took 0 bases from V and 8 from J; bases not matched to a gene: 6. CDR3 length: 15 residues. Germline V lookup: CDR1 SGHAT, CDR2 FQNNGV. CDR3 coding DNA: TGTGCCAGCAGCTTAGATCACCCTAGCGGGGGAACCCAGTACTTC. Protein product: CASSLDHPSGGTQYF.

This CDR3 is CASSLVQSTGELFF. The CDR3 DNA sequence: TGCGCCAGCAGCTTGGTACAGTCCACCGGGGAGCTGTTTTTT. The V call is TRBV5-1, the J call TRBJ2-2; D is uncertain. CDR1 is SGHRS and CDR2 is YFSETQ in the germline V gene. The V gene lost 0 bases and the J gene lost 4 bases, with 7 bases spanning the gap. The CDR3 consists of 14 residues.

The gene calls are TRBV10-3 and TRBJ2-3; TRBD1 agrees at 11 bases. With 6 bases clipped from V and 6 bases from J, the junction kept 5 bases outside the gene matches. Germline CDR1 reads ENHRY; CDR2 reads SYGVKD. This CDR3 is 14 amino acids long. For the CDR3, the DNA is TGTGCCATCAGCTTAGGACAGGGGGCTGATACGCAGTATTTT. Translating it yields CAISLGQGADTQYF.

This clone has more than one count but fewer than ten. The chain couples TRBV19 to TRBJ2-5, with 10 bases that match TRBD2. The V gene's germline CDR1 is LNHDA and CDR2 SQIVND (reference sequence). This CDR3 spans 14 amino acids. Trimming cost V 4 bases and J 7 bases; bases outside gene matches: 6. This CDR3 reads CASSTGLAVGTQYF. As DNA, the CDR3 is TGTGCCAGTAGTACCGGACTAGCGGTTGGGACCCAGTACTTC. Combining the CDR3 with reference TRBV19 and TRBJ2-5 gives the whole variable domain DGGITQSPKYLFRKEGQNVTLSCEQNLNHDAMYWYRQDPGQGLRLIYYSQIVNDFQKGDIAEGYSVSREKKESFPLTVTSAQKNPTAFYLCASSTGLAVGTQYFGPGTRLLVL.